These 21 T cell receptor beta chains were all obtained from the same sample, sequenced in a study of read filtering for tumor transcriptome and immune sequencing. Molecular barcoded adaptors covering alpha/delta and beta/gamma chains were used on roughly 400 ng RNA. TCRdb called the reads again in MiXCR, with one record for every CDR3 protein. Of 40,000 or so distinct CDR3 sequences in the sample, around 15% were seen once. Sequenced: a population of CD138-negative cells sorted from bone marrow. The source is a donor at least 40 years old with multiple myeloma.

V is TRBV6-1 and J is TRBJ2-5, with D possibly matching TRBD2 (6 bases). The CDR3 spans 10 residues. Germline CDR1 reads MNHNS; CDR2 reads SASEGT. The ends were cut back, 11 bases at V and 4 bases at J, with 8 bases in the middle. CDR3 sequence (DNA): TGTGCCGGAGGGGTAGAGACCCAGTACTTC. Protein: CAGGVETQYF.

In this sample, this clonotype turned up many times. The V call is TRBV7-8, the J call TRBJ1-1; no clear D. Germline V gene lookup returns CDR1 SGHVS and CDR2 FQNEAQ. The V end lost 2 bases, the J end lost 0 bases, and 10 bases lay between the germline ends. The CDR3 totals 15 residues. The CDR3 loop is CASSLLGNMNTEAFF. CDR3 in DNA: TGTGCCAGCAGCTTATTGGGGAACATGAACACTGAAGCTTTCTTT.

This clonotype was detected many times. The chain has TRBV5-1 and TRBJ2-5, with D possibly TRBD1 on 6 matching bases. Germline V gives CDR1 SGHRS, CDR2 YFSETQ. CDR3 size: 15 residues. Between the trimmed V and J ends, which lost 1 base and 2 bases, there was a span of 12 bases. CDR3 region: CASSLLQGNQETQYF. The CDR3 coding sequence is TGCGCCAGCAGCTTGTTGCAGGGGAATCAAGAGACCCAGTACTTC.

Only a few counts were recorded for this clonotype. J is TRBJ2-6 and V is TRBV20-1; tentative D call: TRBD1 (6 bases). The CDR3 is made up of 14 amino acids. CDR1 is DFQATT, CDR2 SNEGSKA, per germline (reference sequence). Trimming cost V 4 bases and J 2 bases, with 9 bases left between them. CDR3 residues: CSATRTAGANVLTF. For the CDR3, the DNA is TGCAGTGCTACGCGGACAGCTGGGGCCAACGTCCTGACTTTC.

The sample holds many counts of this clonotype. At one boundary the junction diverges from the germline segment, which might be a read error. This rearrangement joins TRBV7-7 to TRBJ2-5; 13 positions agree with TRBD2. Germline loops: CDR1 SSHAT, CDR2 FNYEAQ (reference sequence). The length of the CDR3 is 15 residues. CDR3 DNA sequence: TGTGCTAGCAGCTTAGGACTAGCGGGAGCAGAGACCCAGTACTTC. It specifies CASSLGLAGAETQYF.

V and J are TRBV4-1 and TRBJ1-4; D remains unclear. From germline, CDR1 is MGHRA and CDR2 YSYEKL. V was trimmed by 0 bases and J by 9 bases, leaving 20 bases between them. The CDR3 is 17 residues long. CDR3 nucleotides: TGCGCCAGCAGCCAAGATTTAGAGACCTCGAGGTTTCAAAAACTGTTTTTT. It translates to CASSQDLETSRFQKLFF.

This clonotype is labeled medium-sized. The chain joins TRBV7-9 to TRBJ2-1, with 11 bases lining up with TRBD2. V was clipped by 0 bases and J by 0 bases; unmatched bases: 7. The CDR3 has 19 residues. Germline assignment: CDR1 SEHNR and CDR2 FQNEAQ (reference sequence). This CDR3 is CASSLAPGTSGPSYNEQFF. The CDR3 DNA sequence: TGTGCCAGCAGCTTAGCGCCCGGGACTAGCGGTCCCTCCTACAATGAGCAGTTCTTC.

This clonotype showed up many times. V is TRBV2 and J is TRBJ2-7; TRBD2 aligns across 8 bases. V shed 1 base and J 5 bases; nucleotides not matched to a gene: 4. CDR1 is SNHLY, CDR2 FYNNEI, per germline. This CDR3 contains 14 residues. Written as DNA, the CDR3 is TGTGCCAGCAGTGAAGACGGGGGGGGGAACGAGCAGTACTTC. It yields the protein CASSEDGGGNEQYF.

This clonotype was observed at least ten times. The rearrangement links TRBV6-2 or TRBV6-3 to TRBJ2-2; D possibly uses TRBD1 or TRBD2 (5 bases each). Trimming took 0 bases from V and 5 from J, leaving 13 bases between them. The length of the CDR3 is 16 residues. The germline CDR1 and CDR2 sequences are MNHEY and SVGEGT. The CDR3 region has the DNA TGTGCCAGCAGTTACTCTGGGGGTAGATCTACCGGGGAGCTGTTTTTT. This gives the protein CASSYSGGRSTGELFF.

This clonotype showed up many times. The CDR3 spells CATSDHRTGVWTDTQYF. The CDR3 DNA sequence: TGTGCCACCAGTGATCATCGGACAGGGGTTTGGACAGATACGCAGTATTTT. V gene TRBV24-1 combines with J gene TRBJ2-3; the match to TRBD1 covers 9 bases. The CDR3 extends over 17 amino acids. The germline V gene has CDR1 KGHDR and CDR2 SFDVKD. V shed 3 bases, J shed 3 bases, and the junction held 9 bases outside the gene matches.

A remark on this clonotype: This sequence is one base from a far larger clone and is likely a read error. The rearrangement uses TRBV7-9 and TRBJ2-7; a weak D match, TRBD2 (5 bases). The CDR3 loop spans 14 amino acids. Per the germline V gene, CDR1 is SEHNR and CDR2 is FQNEAQ (reference sequence). V was shortened by 7 bases and J by 2 bases, with 15 bases between the two germline ends. The CDR3, as DNA: TGTGCCAGCAACCGAGGAGGCTGGGCCTACGAGCAGTACTTC. Amino acids: CASNRGGWAYEQYF.

This clonotype has at least ten counts. The chain links TRBV20-1 to TRBJ2-7, with 7 bases that match TRBD1. The V and J ends lost 6 bases and 3 bases, in that order; junction bases with no gene match: 5. The V gene's germline CDR1 is DFQATT and CDR2 SNEGSKA (reference sequence). The CDR3 is 12 residues long. The CDR3 loop is CSAGQEYYEQYF. The CDR3 region has the DNA TGCAGTGCAGGACAGGAATACTACGAGCAGTACTTC.

This clonotype was counted ten times or more. V is TRBV4-1 and J is TRBJ2-1; 12 bases agree with TRBD2. Germline assignment: CDR1 MGHRA and CDR2 YSYEKL. The CDR3 consists of 19 residues. The V and J ends lost 3 bases and 0 bases, in that order; junction bases with no gene match: 9. The CDR3 nucleotides read TGCGCCAGCAGCCAGGATCGTACTAGCGGGGGGCTCTCCTACAATGAGCAGTTCTTC. Amino acids: CASSQDRTSGGLSYNEQFF.

This clonotype was seen at least ten times. The chain recombines TRBV5-1 with TRBJ1-1; D is undetermined. Germline V gene lookup returns CDR1 SGHRS and CDR2 YFSETQ. Trimming took 8 bases from V and 1 from J, leaving 12 bases between them. The CDR3 runs to 13 residues. The CDR3 reads CASHWTANTEAFF. The CDR3 nucleotides are TGCGCCAGTCACTGGACGGCGAACACTGAAGCTTTCTTT. Drawing the rest from reference TRBV5-1 and TRBJ1-1, the complete variable domain is KAGVTQTPRYLIKTRGQQVTLSCSPISGHRSVSWYQQTPGQGLQFLFEYFSETQRNKGNFPGRFSGRQFSNSRSEMNVSTLELGDSALYLCASHWTANTEAFFGQGTRLTVV.

About this clonotype: A much more abundant neighbour one base away suggests this may be a read error. V usage is TRBV20-1 and J usage is TRBJ1-1, with D possibly being TRBD1 (5 bases). Germline lookup yields CDR1 DFQATT and CDR2 SNEGSKA (reference sequence). V was pared by 6 bases and J by 6 bases, with 17 bases between. The CDR3 contains 13 residues. The CDR3, as DNA: TGCAGTGCCAACGATCGACAGCACGCTGAAGCTTTCTTT. Its translation: CSANDRQHAEAFF.

This clonotype occurred many times. The chain employs TRBV20-1 and TRBJ2-3; D is ambiguous. V shed 6 bases and J shed 1 base, with 5 bases lying between them. Germline V CDR1 and CDR2: DFQATT, SNEGSKA (reference sequence). The CDR3 has 11 residues. DNA of the CDR3: TGCAGTGCGGTCGGCACAGATACGCAGTATTTT. This gives the protein CSAVGTDTQYF.

This clonotype has at least ten counts. The V and J genes are TRBV11-3 and TRBJ1-3, with D uncertain. CDR1 SGHNT and CDR2 YENEEA come from the germline V gene. V lost 5 bases and J 4 bases, leaving 15 bases between the germline ends. The CDR3 length is 15 residues. Here the CDR3 DNA reads TGTGCCAGCAGCCATCTGAGGCTATCCGGAAACACCATATATTTT. Translation: CASSHLRLSGNTIYF.

This clonotype was seen repeatedly, ten times or more. The junction differs from germline at one of its ends, possibly a read error. This chain links TRBV30 with TRBJ1-4, with TRBD1 as a possible D gene (5 bases). This CDR3 comprises 14 residues. Germline-derived CDR1 and CDR2 are GTSNPN and SVGIG (reference sequence). The CDR3 DNA reads TGTGCCTGGAGTAAGCCCGGGGGGGATGAAAAACCGTTTTTT. It translates to CAWSKPGGDEKPFF.

This clonotype was recorded many times. The chain is built from TRBV5-6 and TRBJ2-5, with 8 positions matching TRBD1. CDR1 and CDR2 from the germline V gene are SGHDT and YYEEEE. This CDR3 contains 15 residues. V lost 4 bases, J lost 1 base, and 6 bases stayed unmatched. The CDR3 spells CASSLPGQGQETQYF. As DNA, the CDR3 is TGTGCCAGCAGCCTCCCCGGACAGGGCCAAGAGACCCAGTACTTC.

This clonotype was found many times. Germline and junction disagree at one end, which may indicate a read error. V is TRBV7-7 and J is TRBJ2-5; D may be TRBD1 or TRBD2 (5 bases each). Germline V gene sequence: CDR1 SSHAT, CDR2 FNYEAQ (reference sequence). The CDR3 has 13 amino acids. The CDR3 nucleotides read TGTGCTAGCAGCTTCACGGGGCGAGAGACCCAGTACTTC. Protein: CASSFTGRETQYF.

This clonotype was counted many times. The genes are TRBV7-8 and TRBJ1-6; 8 nucleotides match TRBD1. Germline trimming cut 2 bases from V and 9 bases from J; bases unmatched to any gene: 6. The CDR3 length is 15 residues. Germline loops: CDR1 SGHVS, CDR2 FQNEAQ. The DNA of the CDR3 is TGTGCCAGCAGCTTAAGGCAGGGGGCAGGTTCACCCCTCCACTTT. Residues: CASSLRQGAGSPLHF.